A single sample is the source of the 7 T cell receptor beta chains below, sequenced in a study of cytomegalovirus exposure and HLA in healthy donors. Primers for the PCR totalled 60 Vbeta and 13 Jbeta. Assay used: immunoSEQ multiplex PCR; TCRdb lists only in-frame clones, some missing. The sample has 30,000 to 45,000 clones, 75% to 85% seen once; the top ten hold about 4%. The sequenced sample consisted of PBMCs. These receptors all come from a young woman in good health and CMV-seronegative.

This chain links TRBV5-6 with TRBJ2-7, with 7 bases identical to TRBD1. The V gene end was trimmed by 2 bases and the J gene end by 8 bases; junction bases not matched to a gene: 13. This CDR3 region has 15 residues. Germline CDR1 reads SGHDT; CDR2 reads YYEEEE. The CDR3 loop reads CASSFTGTDPIKQYF. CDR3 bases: TGTGCCAGCAGCTTTACCGGGACAGATCCTATAAAGCAGTACTTC.

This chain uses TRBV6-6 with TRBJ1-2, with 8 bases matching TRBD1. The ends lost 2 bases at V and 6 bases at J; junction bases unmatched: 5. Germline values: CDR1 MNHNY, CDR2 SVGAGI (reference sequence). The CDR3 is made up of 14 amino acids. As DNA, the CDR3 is TGTGCCAGCAGTTACATCCTGACAGGGGATGGCTACACCTTC. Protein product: CASSYILTGDGYTF.

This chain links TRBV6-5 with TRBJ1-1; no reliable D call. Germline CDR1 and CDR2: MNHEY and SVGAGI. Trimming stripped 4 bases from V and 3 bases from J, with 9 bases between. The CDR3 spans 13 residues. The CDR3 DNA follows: TGTGCCAGCAGTTCCTGGGAGGACACTGAAGCTTTCTTT. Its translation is CASSSWEDTEAFF.

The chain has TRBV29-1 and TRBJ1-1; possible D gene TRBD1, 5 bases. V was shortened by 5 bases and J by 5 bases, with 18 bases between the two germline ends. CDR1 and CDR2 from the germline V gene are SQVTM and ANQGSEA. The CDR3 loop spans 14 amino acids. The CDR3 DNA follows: TGCAGCGTTCCCCTAAAGGGGCTGGGGACTGAAGCTTTCTTT. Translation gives CSVPLKGLGTEAFF.

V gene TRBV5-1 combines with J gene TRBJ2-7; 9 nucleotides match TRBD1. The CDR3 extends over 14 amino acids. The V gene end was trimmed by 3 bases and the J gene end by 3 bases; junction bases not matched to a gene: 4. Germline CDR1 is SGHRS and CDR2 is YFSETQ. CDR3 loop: CASSSGQGFYEQYF. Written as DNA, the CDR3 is TGCGCCAGCAGCTCGGGACAGGGTTTCTACGAGCAGTACTTC.

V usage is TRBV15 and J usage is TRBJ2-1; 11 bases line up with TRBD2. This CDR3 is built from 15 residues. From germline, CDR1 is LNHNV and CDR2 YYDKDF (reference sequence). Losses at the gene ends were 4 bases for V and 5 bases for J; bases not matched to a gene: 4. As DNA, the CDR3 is TGTGCCACCAGCATTAGCGGGAGGGCCCACAATGAGCAGTTCTTC. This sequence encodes CATSISGRAHNEQFF.

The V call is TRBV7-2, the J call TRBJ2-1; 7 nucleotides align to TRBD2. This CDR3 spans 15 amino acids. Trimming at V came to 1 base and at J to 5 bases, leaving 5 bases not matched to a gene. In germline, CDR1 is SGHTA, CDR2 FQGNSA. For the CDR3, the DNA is TGTGCCAGCAGCTTAGGCCCGACTAGCCACAATGAGCAGTTCTTC. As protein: CASSLGPTSHNEQFF.